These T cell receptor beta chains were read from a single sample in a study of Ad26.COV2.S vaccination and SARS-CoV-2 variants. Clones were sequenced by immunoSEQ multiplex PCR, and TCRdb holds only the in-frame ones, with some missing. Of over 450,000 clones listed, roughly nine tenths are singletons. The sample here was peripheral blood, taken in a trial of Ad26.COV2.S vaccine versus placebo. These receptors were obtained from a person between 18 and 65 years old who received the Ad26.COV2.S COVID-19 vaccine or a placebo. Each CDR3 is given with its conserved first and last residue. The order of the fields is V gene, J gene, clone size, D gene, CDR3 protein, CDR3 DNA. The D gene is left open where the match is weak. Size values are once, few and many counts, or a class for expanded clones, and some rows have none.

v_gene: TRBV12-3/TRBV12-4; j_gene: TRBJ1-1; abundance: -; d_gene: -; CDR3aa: CASSHRSEAFF; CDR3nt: TGTGCCAGCAGTCATAGGAGTGAAGCTTTCTTT
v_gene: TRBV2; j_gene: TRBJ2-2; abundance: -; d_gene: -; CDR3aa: CASRGARELFF; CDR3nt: TGTGCCAGCAGGGGCGCGCGGGAGCTGTTTTTT
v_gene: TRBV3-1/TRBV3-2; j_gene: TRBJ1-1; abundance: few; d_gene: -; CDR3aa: CASSQQGGTEAFF; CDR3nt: TGTGCCAGCAGCCAACAGGGAGGCACTGAAGCTTTCTTT
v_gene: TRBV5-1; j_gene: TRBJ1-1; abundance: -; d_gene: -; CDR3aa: CASSLIAKNTEAFF; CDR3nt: TGCGCCAGCAGCCTAATTGCTAAAAACACTGAAGCTTTCTTT
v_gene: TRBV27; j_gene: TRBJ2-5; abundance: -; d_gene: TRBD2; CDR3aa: CASSLKLAGATGEETQYF; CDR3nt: TGTGCCAGCAGTTTAAAACTAGCGGGAGCCACGGGAGAAGAGACCCAGTACTTC
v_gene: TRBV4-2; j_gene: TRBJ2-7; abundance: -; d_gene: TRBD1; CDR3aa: CASRLGTGDSYEQYF; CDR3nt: TGTGCCAGCAGACTAGGGACAGGGGACTCCTACGAGCAGTACTTC
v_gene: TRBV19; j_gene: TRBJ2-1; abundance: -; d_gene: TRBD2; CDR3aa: CASSPLAGGGEQFF; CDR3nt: TGTGCCAGTAGTCCCCTCGCGGGGGGCGGTGAGCAGTTCTTC
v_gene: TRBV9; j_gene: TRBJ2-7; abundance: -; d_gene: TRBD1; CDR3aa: CASSPTTGGYEQYF; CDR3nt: TGTGCCAGCAGCCCCACGACAGGGGGCTACGAGCAGTACTTC
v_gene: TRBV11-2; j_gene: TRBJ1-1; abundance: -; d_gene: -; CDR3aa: CASLRAGLNTEAFF; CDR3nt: TGTGCCTCCCTTCGCGCGGGTTTGAACACTGAAGCTTTCTTT
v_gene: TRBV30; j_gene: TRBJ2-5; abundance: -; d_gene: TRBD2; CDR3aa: CAWRNGLDTWYQETQYF; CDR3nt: TGTGCCTGGAGGAACGGACTAGATACCTGGTACCAAGAGACCCAGTACTTC
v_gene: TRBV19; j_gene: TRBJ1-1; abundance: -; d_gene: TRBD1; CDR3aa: CASSTGQDRAAFF; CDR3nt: TGTGCCAGTAGTACAGGACAGGATAGAGCGGCTTTCTTT
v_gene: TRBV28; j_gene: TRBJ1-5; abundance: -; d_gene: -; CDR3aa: CASSLGPESQPQHF; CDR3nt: TGTGCCAGCAGTTTAGGTCCAGAAAGCCAGCCCCAGCATTTT
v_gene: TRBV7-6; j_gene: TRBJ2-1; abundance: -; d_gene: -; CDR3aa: CASSLPRGGPFF; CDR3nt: TGTGCCAGCAGCTTACCTAGAGGGGGGCCGTTCTTC
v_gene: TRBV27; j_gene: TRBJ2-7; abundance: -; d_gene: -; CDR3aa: CASSSSRDYEQYF; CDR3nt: TGTGCCAGCAGTTCATCCAGAGACTACGAGCAGTACTTC
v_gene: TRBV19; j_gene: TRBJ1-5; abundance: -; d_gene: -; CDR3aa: CASSMSGGDRHQPQHF; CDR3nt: TGTGCCAGTAGTATGAGTGGGGGTGACAGACATCAGCCCCAGCATTTT
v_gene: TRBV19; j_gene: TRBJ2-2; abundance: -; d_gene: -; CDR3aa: CASSMLGKPNTGELFF; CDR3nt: TGTGCCAGTAGTATGTTAGGGAAACCGAACACCGGGGAGCTGTTTTTT
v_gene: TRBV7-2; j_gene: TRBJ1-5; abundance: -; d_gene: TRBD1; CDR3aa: CASSFDDRVQPQHF; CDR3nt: TGTGCCAGCAGCTTTGATGACAGGGTTCAGCCCCAGCATTTT
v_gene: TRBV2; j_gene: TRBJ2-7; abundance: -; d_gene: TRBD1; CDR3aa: CASSRTGAYEQYF; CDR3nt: TGTGCCAGCAGTAGGACAGGAGCCTACGAGCAGTACTTC
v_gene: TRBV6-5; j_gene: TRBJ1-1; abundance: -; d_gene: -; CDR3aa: CASSYSTGITEAFF; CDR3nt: TGTGCCAGCAGTTACTCGACTGGCATCACTGAAGCTTTCTTT
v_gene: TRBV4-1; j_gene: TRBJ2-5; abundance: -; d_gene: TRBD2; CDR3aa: CASSHPGLAETQYF; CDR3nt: TGCGCCAGCAGCCACCCTGGACTAGCGGAGACCCAGTACTTC
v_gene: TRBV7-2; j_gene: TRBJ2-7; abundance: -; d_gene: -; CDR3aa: CASSLSDRFRSGSYEQYF; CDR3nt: TGTGCCAGCAGCCTAAGCGACCGCTTCCGCTCAGGGAGCTACGAGCAGTACTTC
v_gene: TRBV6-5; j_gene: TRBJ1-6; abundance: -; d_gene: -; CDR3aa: CASSYSTGGWNSPLHF; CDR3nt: TGTGCCAGCAGTTACTCTACTGGAGGGTGGAATTCACCCCTCCACTTT
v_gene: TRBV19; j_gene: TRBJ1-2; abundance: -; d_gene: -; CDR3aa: CASSIIPTFGGYTF; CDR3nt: TGTGCCAGTAGTATAATCCCGACCTTCGGCGGCTACACCTTC
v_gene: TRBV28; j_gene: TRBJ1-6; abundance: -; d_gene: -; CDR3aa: CASSLATHTYNSPLHF; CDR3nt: TGTGCCAGCAGTTTAGCAACGCATACCTATAATTCACCCCTCCACTTT
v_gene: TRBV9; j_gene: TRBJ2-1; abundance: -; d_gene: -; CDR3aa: CASSAGVDEQFF; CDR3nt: TGTGCCAGCAGCGCTGGCGTTGATGAGCAGTTCTTC
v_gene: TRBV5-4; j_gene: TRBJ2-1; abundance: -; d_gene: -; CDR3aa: CASSLARNRDFQYNEQFF; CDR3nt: TGTGCCAGCAGCTTGGCCAGAAACAGGGATTTCCAATACAATGAGCAGTTCTTC
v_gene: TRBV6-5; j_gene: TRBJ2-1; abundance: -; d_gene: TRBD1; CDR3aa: CASSHFGQVGNEQFF; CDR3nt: TGTGCCAGCAGTCACTTCGGACAGGTCGGCAATGAGCAGTTCTTC
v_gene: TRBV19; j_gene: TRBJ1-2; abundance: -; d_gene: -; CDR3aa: CASREPGFGAYGYTF; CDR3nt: TGTGCCAGCAGAGAACCGGGCTTTGGAGCTTATGGCTACACCTTC
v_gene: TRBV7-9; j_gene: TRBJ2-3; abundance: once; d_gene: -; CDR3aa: CASSSTDTQYF; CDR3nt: TGTGCCAGCAGCTCTACAGATACGCAGTATTTT
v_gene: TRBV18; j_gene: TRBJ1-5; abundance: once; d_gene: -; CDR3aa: CASSPYPTKASNQPQHF; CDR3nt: TGTGCCAGCTCACCGTACCCAACCAAAGCATCTAATCAGCCCCAGCATTTT
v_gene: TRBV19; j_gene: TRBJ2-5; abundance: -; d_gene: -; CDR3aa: CASSILVQETQYF; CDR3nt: TGTGCCAGTAGTATTCTGGTCCAAGAGACCCAGTACTTC
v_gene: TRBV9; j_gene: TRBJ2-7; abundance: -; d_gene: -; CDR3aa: CASSVAGGVDEQYF; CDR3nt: TGTGCCAGCAGCGTAGCCGGGGGTGTGGACGAGCAGTACTTC
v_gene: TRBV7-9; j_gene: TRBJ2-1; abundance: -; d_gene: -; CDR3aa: CASSLAGGRYNEQFF; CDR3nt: TGTGCCAGCAGCTTAGCAGGAGGACGCTACAATGAGCAGTTCTTC
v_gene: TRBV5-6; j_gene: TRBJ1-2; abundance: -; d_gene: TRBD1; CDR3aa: CASSYRDRESPYGYTF; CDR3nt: TGTGCCAGCAGCTACCGGGACAGGGAATCCCCCTATGGCTACACCTTC
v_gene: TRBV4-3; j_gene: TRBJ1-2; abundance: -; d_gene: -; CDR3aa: CASSQDIGGGGYGYTF; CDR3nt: TGCGCCAGCAGCCAAGATATTGGCGGGGGCGGCTATGGCTACACCTTC
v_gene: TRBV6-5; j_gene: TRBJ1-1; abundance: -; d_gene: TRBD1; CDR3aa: CASVTGTGAFF; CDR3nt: TGTGCCAGCGTCACCGGGACAGGGGCTTTCTTT
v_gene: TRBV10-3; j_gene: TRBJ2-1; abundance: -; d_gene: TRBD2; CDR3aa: CAISAGRTSGTYNEQFF; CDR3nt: TGTGCCATCAGTGCTGGCCGGACTAGCGGAACCTACAATGAGCAGTTCTTC
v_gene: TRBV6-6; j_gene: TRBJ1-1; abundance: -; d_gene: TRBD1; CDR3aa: CASSYPGQGDSEAFF; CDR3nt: TGTGCCAGCAGTTACCCGGGACAGGGGGATTCTGAAGCTTTCTTT
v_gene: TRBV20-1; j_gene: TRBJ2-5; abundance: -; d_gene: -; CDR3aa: CSASTGTQETQYF; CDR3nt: TGCAGTGCTAGTACAGGTACCCAAGAGACCCAGTACTTC
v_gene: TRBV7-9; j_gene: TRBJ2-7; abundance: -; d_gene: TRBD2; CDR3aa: CASSGPGGYYEQYF; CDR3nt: TGTGCCAGCAGCGGCCCGGGGGGGTACTACGAGCAGTACTTC
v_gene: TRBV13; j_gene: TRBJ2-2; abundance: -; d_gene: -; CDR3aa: CASRGAPNTGELFF; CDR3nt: TGTGCCAGCAGGGGGGCCCCGAACACCGGGGAGCTGTTTTTT
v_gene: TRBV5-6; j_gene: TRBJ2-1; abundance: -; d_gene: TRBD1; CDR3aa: CASSSDRGPQKSSEQFF; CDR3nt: TGTGCCAGCAGCTCGGACAGGGGGCCACAAAAGAGTAGTGAGCAGTTCTTC
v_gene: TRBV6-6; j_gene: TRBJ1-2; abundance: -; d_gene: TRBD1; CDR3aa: CASRLPQGALTTF; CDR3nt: TGTGCCAGCAGACTACCGCAGGGGGCCCTCACCACCTTC
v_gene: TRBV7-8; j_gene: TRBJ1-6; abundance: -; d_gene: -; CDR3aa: CASSLEGGLGSPLHF; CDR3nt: TGTGCCAGCAGCTTAGAGGGAGGGTTGGGGTCACCCCTCCACTTT
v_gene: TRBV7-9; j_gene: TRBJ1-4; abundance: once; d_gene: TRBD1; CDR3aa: CASSPGTGVEKLFF; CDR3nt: TGTGCCAGCAGTCCCGGGACAGGGGTGGAAAAACTGTTTTTT
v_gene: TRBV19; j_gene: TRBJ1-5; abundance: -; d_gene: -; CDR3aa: CASTPDRRSNQPQHF; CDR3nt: TGTGCCAGTACACCTGACAGAAGAAGCAATCAGCCCCAGCATTTT
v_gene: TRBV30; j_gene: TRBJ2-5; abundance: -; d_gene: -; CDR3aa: CAWSYSSLGTQYF; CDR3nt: TGTGCCTGGAGCTACTCCTCCCTCGGGACCCAGTACTTC
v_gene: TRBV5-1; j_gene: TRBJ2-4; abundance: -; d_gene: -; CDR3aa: CASSLFPGSDIQYF; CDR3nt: TGCGCCAGCAGCTTGTTCCCAGGGTCCGACATTCAGTACTTC
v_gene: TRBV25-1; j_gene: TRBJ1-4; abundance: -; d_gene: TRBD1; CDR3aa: CASSDERDRGTANEKLFF; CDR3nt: TGTGCCAGCAGTGACGAAAGGGACAGGGGGACGGCTAATGAAAAACTGTTTTTT
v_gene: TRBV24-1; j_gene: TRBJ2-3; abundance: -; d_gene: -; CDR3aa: CASSRGAQGATDTQYF; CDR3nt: TGTGCCTCTTCTCGGGGGGCGCAGGGGGCAACAGATACGCAGTATTTT
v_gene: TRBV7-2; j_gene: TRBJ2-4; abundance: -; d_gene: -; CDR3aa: CASSLAHSAKNIQYF; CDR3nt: TGTGCCAGCAGCTTAGCTCATTCAGCCAAAAACATTCAGTACTTC
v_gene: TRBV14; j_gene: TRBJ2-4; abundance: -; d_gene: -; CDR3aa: CASSLQGKAKNIQYF; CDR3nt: TGTGCCAGCAGCCTCCAGGGGAAAGCCAAAAACATTCAGTACTTC
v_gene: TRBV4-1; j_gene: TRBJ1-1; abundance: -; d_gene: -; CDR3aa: CASSQYRGMNTEAFF; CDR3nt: TGCGCCAGCAGCCAATACAGAGGGATGAACACTGAAGCTTTCTTT
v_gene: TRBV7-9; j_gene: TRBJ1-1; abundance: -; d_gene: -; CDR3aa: CASSFGFWGDRLTEAFF; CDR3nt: TGTGCCAGCAGCTTCGGTTTTTGGGGCGACAGACTCACTGAAGCTTTCTTT
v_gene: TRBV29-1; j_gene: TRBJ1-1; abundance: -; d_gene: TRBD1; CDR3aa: CSACRGVNTEAFF; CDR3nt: TGCAGCGCATGCAGGGGGGTGAACACTGAAGCTTTCTTT
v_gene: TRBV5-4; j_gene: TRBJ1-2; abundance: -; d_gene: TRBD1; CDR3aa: CASSGDRFGYGYTF; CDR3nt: TGTGCCAGCAGCGGGGACAGGTTCGGGTATGGCTACACCTTC
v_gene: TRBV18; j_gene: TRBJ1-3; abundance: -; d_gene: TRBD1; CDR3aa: CASSPQTGEYGNTIYF; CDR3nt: TGTGCCAGCTCACCGCAGACAGGGGAGTATGGAAACACCATATATTTT
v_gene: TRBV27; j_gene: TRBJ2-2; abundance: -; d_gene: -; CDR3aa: CASSLSHLAGGELFF; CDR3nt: TGTGCCAGCAGTTTATCTCACCTAGCTGGCGGGGAGCTGTTTTTT
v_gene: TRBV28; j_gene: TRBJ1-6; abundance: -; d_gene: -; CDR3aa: CASSEQGRSPLHF; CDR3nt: TGTGCCAGCAGTGAACAGGGAAGATCACCCCTCCACTTT